A single sample is the source of the 14 T cell receptor beta chains below, sequenced in a study of blood T cell repertoires in COVID-19 (dated by TCRdb to the early 2020s). Library method: the immunoSEQ multiplex PCR assay. TCRdb took over this immuneACCESS table, retaining in-frame rearrangements with V and J assigned. Such tables are incomplete; in checked studies, under half of the missing clones stem from an unresolved V gene, and the remainder is unexplained. The sample records approximately 92,000 clones, roughly nine tenths of which are singletons. Around 20% of the sample is held by the ten biggest clonotypes. Specimen: peripheral blood. The receptor set was obtained from a woman in her sixties or seventies with COVID-19, enrolled during active disease.

J is TRBJ1-6 and V is TRBV6-5; D may be TRBD1 (5 bases). The CDR3 is 15 residues long. V lost 4 bases and J lost 6, with 13 bases in between. CDR1 and CDR2 (germline): MNHEY, SVGAGI. For the CDR3, the DNA is TGTGCCAGCAGTTGGGGGGAGCAGGTTAATTCACCCCTCCACTTT. This codes for CASSWGEQVNSPLHF.

The chain uses TRBV9 and TRBJ2-1; 9 bases match TRBD2. The length of the CDR3 is 16 residues. After removal of 5 bases from V and 8 bases from J, the junction contained 14 bases not matched to a gene. Germline V gene lookup returns CDR1 SGDLS and CDR2 YYNGEE. This chain's CDR3 is CASSPSQAGGRDEQFF. The CDR3 DNA sequence: TGTGCCAGCAGTCCCTCCCAGGCGGGGGGGCGCGATGAGCAGTTCTTC.

This sequence joins TRBV7-6 and TRBJ2-6; D is possibly TRBD2 (7 bases). V lost 4 bases to trimming and J lost 3 bases, with 16 bases between them. There are 17 residues in the CDR3. Germline V lookup: CDR1 SGHVS, CDR2 FNYEAQ. CDR3 in amino acids: CASSSRGADIGANVLTF. CDR3 nucleotides: TGTGCCAGCAGCTCCCGGGGGGCAGATATTGGGGCCAACGTCCTGACTTTC.

The chain carries TRBV3-1 (or the pseudogene TRBV3-2) and TRBJ2-2, with a tentative D call TRBD1 (5 bases). Germline V gene data show CDR1 as LGHDT and CDR2 as YNNKEL (reference sequence). V was shortened by 7 bases and J by 6 bases, with 18 bases between the two germline ends. This CDR3 comprises 15 residues. CDR3: CASNLHGQGAGELFF. The CDR3 DNA follows: TGTGCCAGCAATTTACACGGGCAGGGTGCCGGGGAGCTGTTTTTT.

The chain has TRBV4-1 and TRBJ1-2, with 8 bases aligning to TRBD1. The CDR3 loop spans 15 amino acids. Germline CDR1 is MGHRA and CDR2 is YSYEKL. Trimming removed 0 bases from V and 8 bases from J; junction bases left unmatched: 8. CDR3 nucleotides: TGCGCCAGCAGCCAAGATCAGACAGGGGCTCAGGGCTACACCTTC. Translation gives CASSQDQTGAQGYTF.

The chain carries TRBV12-5 and TRBJ1-1, with TRBD1 matching 9 bases. CDR3 length: 12 residues. V trimming: 4 bases; J trimming: 11 bases; junction bases outside the gene matches: 5. From germline, CDR1 is LGHNT and CDR2 FRNRAP. The CDR3 DNA is TGTGCTAGTGGTTCCGGGGACAGGGCGGCTTTCTTT. Protein product: CASGSGDRAAFF.

CDR3 sequence: CASSVFPGRNTEAFF. DNA for the CDR3: TGTGCCAGTAGTGTCTTCCCAGGAAGGAACACTGAAGCTTTCTTT. The chain recombines TRBV19 with TRBJ1-1, with no clear D. CDR1 is LNHDA, CDR2 SQIVND, per germline (reference sequence). The CDR3 sequence is 15 residues long. Trimming stripped 5 bases from V and 1 base from J, with 14 bases between. Full variable domain (rest looked up from reference TRBV19 and TRBJ1-1): DGGITQSPKYLFRKEGQNVTLSCEQNLNHDAMYWYRQDPGQGLRLIYYSQIVNDFQKGDIAEGYSVSREKKESFPLTVTSAQKNPTAFYLCASSVFPGRNTEAFFGQGTRLTVV.

The chain has TRBV15 and TRBJ1-5; the D is unclear. The germline V gene has CDR1 LNHNV and CDR2 YYDKDF (reference sequence). Trimming took off 4 bases at V and 0 bases at J, with 10 bases between the two ends. This CDR3 comprises 15 residues. The CDR3 protein is CATSKGGYSNQPQHF. Here the CDR3 DNA reads TGTGCCACCAGCAAGGGAGGGTATAGCAATCAGCCCCAGCATTTT.

The V and J genes are TRBV4-3 and TRBJ1-2; tentative D call: TRBD1 (6 bases). This CDR3 has 16 amino acids. The germline gives CDR1 LGHNA, CDR2 YSLEER. V was pared by 4 bases and J by 1 base, with 16 bases between. The CDR3 DNA follows: TGCGCCAGCAGCCTCACTAACAGGGCTGATAACTATGGCTACACCTTC. Amino acids: CASSLTNRADNYGYTF.

The rearrangement uses TRBV27 and TRBJ1-6; D call uncertain. Trimming left V 6 bases short and J 10 bases short, with 10 bases between. The V gene's germline CDR1 is MNHEY and CDR2 SMNVEV (reference sequence). The CDR3 covers 12 residues. This CDR3 is CASRTLESPLHF. The CDR3 region has the DNA TGTGCCAGCAGGACTCTAGAGTCACCCCTCCACTTT.

Worth noting for this clone: It is unclear where the CDR3 begins or ends on the DNA, so no DNA is shown, and the CDR3 is as TCRdb lists it. The chain joins TRBV6-5 to TRBJ1-6; TRBD1, the D gene given by the table, was not confirmed from the DNA. Germline assignment: CDR1 MNHEY and CDR2 SVGAGI. The CDR3 numbers 14 amino acids, ends counted. The CDR3 loop reads CASSSGQGDSPLHF.

Only a few counts were recorded for this clone. The chain is built from TRBV13 and TRBJ1-1, with 7 bases lining up with TRBD1. Germline V gives CDR1 PRHDT, CDR2 FYEKMQ (reference sequence). V shed 5 bases, J shed 1 base, and the junction held 1 base outside the gene matches. This CDR3 has 13 residues. CDR3 nucleotide sequence: TGTGCCAGCAGCCGGACAGGGAACACTGAAGCTTTCTTT. It translates to CASSRTGNTEAFF.

The chain recombines TRBV2 with TRBJ1-1; no clear D gene. Looked up from germline, CDR1 is SNHLY and CDR2 is FYNNEI. Trimming removed 6 bases at V and 11 bases at J, with 19 bases between. The CDR3 extends over 13 amino acids. The CDR3 coding sequence is TGTGCCAGCAGCGGTAACCCGGGAGTTCGGGCTTTCTTT. The encoded protein is CASSGNPGVRAFF.

The chain links TRBV4-3 to TRBJ2-7; a weak D match, TRBD1 (5 bases). The germline CDR1 and CDR2 sequences are LGHNA and YSLEER. The length of the CDR3 is 15 residues. The germline V and J ends were trimmed by 4 bases and 0 bases, with 13 bases remaining between them. CDR3 sequence: CASSPSFGASYEQYF. Here the CDR3 DNA reads TGCGCCAGCAGCCCAAGTTTTGGGGCCTCCTACGAGCAGTACTTC.